This T cell receptor (beta chain) was obtained from a study of breast tumors, draining lymph nodes, adjacent tissues. MiXCR, applied by TCRdb to the multiplex PCR reads, yields one record per CDR3 protein. The data contain some 120,000 distinct CDR3 sequences, 15% to 20% of them singletons. Study conclusions and caveats: Luminal-like breast cancer showed significantly greater tumor-nontumor repertoire similarity than basal-like breast cancer did. Data only fit, rather than demonstrated, lymph node origin of most tumor T cells.

The lymph nodes were axillary draining lymph nodes from breast cancer patients. To note about this clonotype: The antigen remains unidentified. The conserved final phenylalanine or tryptophan is absent from the CDR3, which likely points to a read error. The DNA is omitted, as the CDR3 cannot be located on it reliably, and the CDR3 follows TCRdb's listing.

Sequenced input: axillary lymph node tissue. This TCR was recovered from a female donor with breast cancer. Some clones in this sample may be carry-over from other donors' samples.

The CDR3 here is CASREFVEGFPYL. The chain is built from TRBV28 and TRBJ2-7; the table's TRBD1 call for D was not verified on the DNA. The CDR3 extends over 13 residues, inclusive of both ends. Looked up from germline, CDR1 is MDHEN and CDR2 is SYDVKM.